The T cell receptor beta chain under discussion was sequenced for a study of T cell repertoires in cytomegalovirus infection. Study at large: Indicated by public TCR beta signatures were CMV infection and matching HLA type.

As for this clonotype: The antigen is not known.

TCRdb re-analysed the reads in MiXCR, keeping a single row per CDR3 protein. Here the sample spans some 440,000 distinct CDR3 sequences, approximately 31% being singletons. Regarding the study as a whole: Summed frequency of shared TCR beta families picked out CMV carriers who also had the relevant HLA. The ex vivo response was dominated by HLA-C-restricted CMV-specific TCR beta clonotypes.

CDR1 and CDR2 (germline): LGHNA, YSLEER. V lost 0 bases and J lost 0, with 12 bases in between. This CDR3 comprises 18 residues. The TCR sequence derives from a human donor in good health (CMV status not recorded). Some clones in this sample may be carry-over from other donors' samples. V gene TRBV4-3 combines with J gene TRBJ2-6; perhaps TRBD1 as D (6 bases). The sample was PBMCs. DNA for the CDR3: TGCGCCAGCAGCCAAGAGACAGGAATGAGCTCTGGGGCCAACGTCCTGACTTTC. Encoded protein: CASSQETGMSSGANVLTF.